This passage covers 8 T cell receptor beta chains from one sample sequenced in a study of CD8 T cells in Susac syndrome. RNA amounts of about 0.5 to 1 ug underwent reverse transcription with random hexamers. From the immunoSEQ multiplex PCR reads, TCRdb called clonotypes with MiXCR, one entry per CDR3 protein. The table has 130,000 to 150,000 distinct CDR3 sequences, nearly 95% seen once. Material for sequencing was CD8+ T cells from PBMCs. Source of these receptors: a human donor in good health.

This sequence joins TRBV27 and TRBJ1-2; 7 nucleotides agree with TRBD1. V dropped 4 bases and J dropped 10; count of bases not matched to a gene: 6. The germline gives CDR1 MNHEY, CDR2 SMNVEV (reference sequence). CDR3 length equals 12 residues. Here the CDR3 DNA reads TGTGCCAGCAGTTCCTCGGACAGGATCTACACCTTC. Residues: CASSSSDRIYTF.

J is TRBJ1-1 and V is TRBV29-1; D gene unclear. The CDR3 has 10 amino acids. Trimming left V 5 bases short and J 5 bases short, with 6 bases between. Germline-derived CDR1 and CDR2 are SQVTM and ANQGSEA. CDR3 sequence (DNA): TGCAGCGTTTACAAGACTGAAGCTTTCTTT. It codes for CSVYKTEAFF.

The V gene is TRBV20-1, the J gene TRBJ2-1; D perhaps matches TRBD2 (5 bases). The CDR3 covers 10 residues. CDR1 DFQATT and CDR2 SNEGSKA come from the germline V gene (reference sequence). The CDR3 loop is CSGKDNEQFF. The CDR3 DNA follows: TGCAGCGGGAAGGACAATGAGCAGTTCTTC.

This clonotype was seen a single time. This rearrangement joins TRBV19 to TRBJ2-1, with 10 bases fitting TRBD2. The V gene's germline CDR1 is LNHDA and CDR2 SQIVND (reference sequence). Trimming cost V 3 bases and J 4 bases; bases outside gene matches: 0. This CDR3 is built from 14 residues. The CDR3 reads CASSMTSGYNEQFF. Written as DNA, the CDR3 is TGTGCCAGTAGTATGACTAGCGGGTACAATGAGCAGTTCTTC.

In this sample, this clonotype turned up once. The genes are TRBV20-1 and TRBJ1-2; tentative D call: TRBD1 (5 bases). The CDR3 has 18 residues. CDR1 is DFQATT, CDR2 SNEGSKA, per germline (reference sequence). V lost 0 bases and J lost 8, with 28 bases in between. The CDR3 DNA sequence: TGCAGTGCTAGAGATCAGGAATCCAGGGCAATCGGTGCTTGGGGCTACACCTTC. Translated, it gives CSARDQESRAIGAWGYTF.

V usage is TRBV6-2 or TRBV6-3 and J usage is TRBJ1-1; tentatively, D is TRBD1 (6 bases). The CDR3 loop spans 16 amino acids. Germline V CDR1 and CDR2: MNHEY, SVGEGT. V lost 8 bases and J 1 base, leaving 20 bases between the germline ends. CDR3 sequence: CASDLRGPGGNTEAFF. DNA for the CDR3: TGTGCCAGCGATCTTCGGGGGCCTGGAGGGAACACTGAAGCTTTCTTT.

This chain joins TRBV27 and TRBJ2-7; tentative D call: TRBD2 (6 bases). The V gene lost 5 bases and the J gene lost 6 bases, with 14 bases spanning the gap. The length of the CDR3 is 13 residues. Germline V gene data show CDR1 as MNHEY and CDR2 as SMNVEV (reference sequence). CDR3: CASSPSVVGEQYF. CDR3 bases: TGTGCCAGCAGTCCTAGCGTTGTTGGCGAGCAGTACTTC.

The chain has TRBV28 and TRBJ2-7, with 8 bases aligning to TRBD2. Per the germline V gene, CDR1 is MDHEN and CDR2 is SYDVKM. V shed 8 bases and J 0 bases; nucleotides not matched to a gene: 6. The CDR3 runs to 14 residues. In DNA form, the CDR3 reads TGTGCCAGCGGTCGGGGGGGCTCCTCCTACGAGCAGTACTTC. It encodes CASGRGGSSYEQYF.